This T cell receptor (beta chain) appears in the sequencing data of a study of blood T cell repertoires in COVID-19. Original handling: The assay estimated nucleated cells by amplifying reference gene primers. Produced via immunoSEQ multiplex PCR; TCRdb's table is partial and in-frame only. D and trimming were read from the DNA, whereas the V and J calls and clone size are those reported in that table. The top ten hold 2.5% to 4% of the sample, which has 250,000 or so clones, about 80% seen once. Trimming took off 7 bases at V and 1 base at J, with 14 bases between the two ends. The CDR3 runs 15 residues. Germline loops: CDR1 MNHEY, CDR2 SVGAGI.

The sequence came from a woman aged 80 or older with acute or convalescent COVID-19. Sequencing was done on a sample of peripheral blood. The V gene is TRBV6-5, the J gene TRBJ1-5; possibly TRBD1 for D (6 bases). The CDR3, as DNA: TGTGCCAGCACCGAAGGACAGAAGAGCAATCAGCCCCAGCATTTT. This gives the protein CASTEGQKSNQPQHF.